The 7 T cell receptor beta chains below were found in one sample sequenced in a study of early T cells in non-severe SARS-CoV-2 infection. MiXCR, run by TCRdb on the 5' RACE reads, gives a single entry per CDR3 protein. The sample lists more than 25,000 distinct CDR3 sequences; 5% to 6.5% were seen once. The sample was whole blood. Source of these receptors: an adult who was a healthcare worker with PCR-confirmed SARS-CoV-2 infection or an uninfected control (not recorded which).

This clonotype appeared many times. The rearrangement links TRBV6-5 to TRBJ1-1; D is unclear. In germline, CDR1 is MNHEY, CDR2 SVGAGI. The CDR3 covers 14 residues. V was trimmed by 6 bases and J by 2 bases, leaving 13 bases between them. CDR3 in DNA: TGTGCCAGCAGCGACCAGACACGAAACACTGAAGCTTTCTTT. Protein product: CASSDQTRNTEAFF.

This clonotype has a count of ten or more. The chain couples TRBV6-2 or TRBV6-3 to TRBJ1-1, with TRBD1 as a possible D gene (5 bases). Germline CDR1 reads MNHEY; CDR2 reads SVGEGT. V shed 4 bases and J shed 0 bases, with 9 bases lying between them. The CDR3 length is 14 residues. In nucleotides, the CDR3 is TGTGCCAGCAGTTTTGTCAGGGTGAACACTGAAGCTTTCTTT. It translates to CASSFVRVNTEAFF.

This clonotype turned up a few times. J is TRBJ1-1 and V is TRBV12-3 or TRBV12-4, with D uncertain. V gave up 4 bases and J gave up 11 bases, with 14 bases separating them. This CDR3 comprises 12 residues. In nucleotides, the CDR3 is TGTGCCAGCAGTTCCCGTCTGAAATCGGCTTTCTTT. Translated, it gives CASSSRLKSAFF.

This clonotype was counted at least ten times. V usage is TRBV11-2 and J usage is TRBJ2-7, with D perhaps matching TRBD1 (6 bases). V dropped 5 bases and J dropped 1 base, with 9 bases sitting between them. CDR1 and CDR2 (germline): SGHAT, FQNNGV. CDR3 length equals 13 residues. The CDR3 DNA reads TGTGCCAGCAGCGAGGACAGTTCCTACGAGCAGTACTTC. This sequence encodes CASSEDSSYEQYF.

This clonotype was seen a few times. V gene TRBV7-6 combines with J gene TRBJ2-5; no definite D call. CDR1 is SGHVS and CDR2 is FNYEAQ in the germline V gene. CDR3 length equals 13 residues. V lost 2 bases and J 5 bases, leaving 9 bases between the germline ends. The CDR3 DNA reads TGTGCCAGCAGCTTATTTTCTTTGGAGACCCAGTACTTC. Translation: CASSLFSLETQYF. The full variable domain, in which reference TRBV7-6 and TRBJ2-5 provide the parts outside the CDR3, is GAGVSQSPRYKVTKRGQDVALRCDPISGHVSLYWYRQALGQGPEFLTYFNYEAQQDKSGLPNDRFSAERPEGSISTLTIQRTEQRDSAMYRCASSLFSLETQYFGPGTRLLVL.

The chain uses TRBV19 and TRBJ1-1; maybe TRBD1 (5 bases). CDR3 length: 14 amino acids. Trimming took 8 bases from V and 0 from J, leaving 13 bases between them. Germline-derived CDR1 and CDR2 are LNHDA and SQIVND (reference sequence). CDR3 amino acids: CASGGSSMNTEAFF. CDR3 in DNA: TGTGCCAGTGGGGGTTCGAGCATGAACACTGAAGCTTTCTTT.

This clonotype was recorded many times. The J gene is TRBJ2-2, the V gene TRBV29-1; TRBD1 agrees at 7 bases. The CDR3 contains 15 residues. V trimming: 3 bases; J trimming: 0 bases; junction bases outside the gene matches: 4. Per the germline V gene, CDR1 is SQVTM and CDR2 is ANQGSEA. CDR3 sequence: CSVEFQGANTGELFF. The CDR3, as DNA: TGCAGCGTTGAGTTCCAGGGGGCGAACACCGGGGAGCTGTTTTTT.